These 32 T cell receptor beta chains were sequenced from one sample in a study of beta chain features in type 1 diabetes. Study results and caveats: Patients with Type 1 diabetes showed moderately but significantly shorter TCRB CDR3s in all four CD4+ subsets.

No antigen has been identified for these receptors. Since all of the isolated RNA was reverse transcribed, expressed TCRB transcripts were what got sequenced. Produced via immunoSEQ multiplex PCR; TCRdb's table is partial and in-frame only. The sample comprises some 160,000 clones, roughly 9% of which are singletons, and about 0.75% rests with the top ten. The specimen was central memory CD4+ T cells from blood. The receptor source for this set is a woman between 25 and 40 years old with type 1 diabetes.

The rearrangement joins TRBV18 to TRBJ2-2, with 7 bases fitting TRBD1. The germline CDR1 and CDR2 sequences are KGHSH and LQKENI. This CDR3 has 17 amino acids. The ends lost 2 bases at V and 0 bases at J; junction bases unmatched: 6. The chain's CDR3 is CASSPSDRVANTGELFF. The CDR3 region has the DNA TGTGCCAGCTCACCATCAGACAGGGTGGCGAACACCGGGGAGCTGTTTTTT.

The chain combines TRBV10-3 with TRBJ1-3; D ambiguous. This CDR3 region has 13 residues. Trimming stripped 2 bases from V and 2 bases from J, with 4 bases between. Germline assignment: CDR1 ENHRY and CDR2 SYGVKD. As DNA, the CDR3 is TGTGCCATCAGTGAGCAAACTGGAAACACCATATATTTT. It is translated as CAISEQTGNTIYF.

The table lists this clone with a few counts. This chain uses TRBV28 with TRBJ2-7, with 8 bases lining up with TRBD1. The CDR3 is 16 residues long. V was pared by 4 bases and J by 6 bases, with 14 bases of the junction left unmatched. In germline, CDR1 is MDHEN, CDR2 SYDVKM. The CDR3 spells CASSSSGQGRAGEQYF. CDR3 sequence (DNA): TGTGCCAGCAGTTCCTCTGGACAGGGACGGGCCGGCGAGCAGTACTTC.

This clone was detected a few times. The CDR3 DNA sequence: TGTGCCAGCAGCGCTTCTCCGGGGGAAAAACTGTTTTTT. The encoded protein is CASSASPGEKLFF. The chain carries TRBV9 and TRBJ1-4; no firm D call. CDR3 length equals 13 residues. The V gene's germline CDR1 is SGDLS and CDR2 YYNGEE. V was trimmed by 3 bases and J by 8 bases, leaving 11 bases between them.

This clone was observed a few times. The chain carries TRBV4-1 and TRBJ1-5; 7 positions agree with TRBD1. Trimming removed 0 bases from V and 3 bases from J; junction bases left unmatched: 5. Germline V gene data show CDR1 as MGHRA and CDR2 as YSYEKL. This CDR3 is built from 16 residues. In nucleotides, the CDR3 is TGCGCCAGCAGCCAAGATCTCGGACAGGACAATCAGCCCCAGCATTTT. Translated, it gives CASSQDLGQDNQPQHF.

V is TRBV6-1 and J is TRBJ2-4; D gene unclear. V was pared by 2 bases and J by 7 bases, with 18 bases between. This CDR3 region has 16 residues. Germline CDR1 and CDR2: MNHNS and SASEGT. In nucleotides, the CDR3 is TGTGCCAGCAGTGAACCTCACGGTCCTCCGAGGAACATTCAGTACTTC. As protein: CASSEPHGPPRNIQYF.

This clone has more than one count but fewer than ten. The chain is built from TRBV28 and TRBJ2-5; unclear D gene. Germline CDR1 MDHEN, CDR2 SYDVKM. Trimming cost V 2 bases and J 5 bases, with 12 bases left between them. CDR3 length equals 14 residues. The CDR3 DNA sequence: TGTGCCAGCAGTTTAGGGCAGGTTGGGGAGACCCAGTACTTC. Amino acids: CASSLGQVGETQYF.

This clone was found a few times. The chain uses TRBV5-1 and TRBJ2-3; TRBD2 matches 9 bases. The CDR3 is made up of 16 amino acids. Looked up from germline, CDR1 is SGHRS and CDR2 is YFSETQ. Trimming at V came to 4 bases and at J to 6 bases, leaving 12 bases not matched to a gene. CDR3 region: CASSAAGGPGVDTQYF. As DNA, the CDR3 is TGCGCCAGCAGCGCGGCGGGAGGGCCGGGAGTCGATACGCAGTATTTT.

This clone occurred a few times. The J gene is TRBJ1-1, the V gene TRBV5-1, with 7 bases fitting TRBD1. Trimming took 0 bases from V and 1 from J; bases not matched to a gene: 6. Looked up from germline, CDR1 is SGHRS and CDR2 is YFSETQ. The CDR3 is made up of 16 amino acids. The CDR3 region has the DNA TGCGCCAGCAGCTTGGGGCCTACAGGGGCGAACACTGAAGCTTTCTTT. As protein: CASSLGPTGANTEAFF.

The chain is built from TRBV27 and TRBJ1-4; D not resolved. CDR1 is MNHEY, CDR2 SMNVEV, per germline (reference sequence). V gave up 6 bases and J gave up 7 bases, with 18 bases separating them. This CDR3 has 15 residues. Here the CDR3 DNA reads TGTGCCAGCAGCTTAGACCTCTTAGGCGGTGAAAAACTGTTTTTT. Protein: CASSLDLLGGEKLFF.

This clone has only a few counts. Distinct nucleotide sequences in the sample also encode this CDR3. This rearrangement joins TRBV29-1 to TRBJ1-5; TRBD1 matches at 9 bases. This CDR3 has 13 amino acids. The V segment lost 4 bases and the J segment 6 bases; nucleotides outside the gene matches: 4. Germline CDR1 reads SQVTM; CDR2 reads ANQGSEA. CDR3 bases: TGCAGCGTTGGACAGGGGGTAGGTCAGCCCCAGCATTTT. Residues: CSVGQGVGQPQHF.

This chain uses TRBV6-5 with TRBJ1-2, with no clear D. The germline gives CDR1 MNHEY, CDR2 SVGAGI. The CDR3 has 13 amino acids. Between the trimmed V and J ends, which lost 2 bases and 8 bases, there was a span of 12 bases. CDR3 nucleotide sequence: TGTGCCAGCAGTTACACCGACAATTCCGGCTACACCTTC. Amino acids: CASSYTDNSGYTF.

The V gene is TRBV5-1, the J gene TRBJ2-7, with a weak D call TRBD1 (6 bases). Germline CDR1 is SGHRS and CDR2 is YFSETQ. This CDR3 is 15 amino acids long. The V gene lost 0 bases and the J gene lost 4 bases, with 14 bases spanning the gap. CDR3 in amino acids: CASSLVAGDIYEQYF. DNA of the CDR3: TGCGCCAGCAGCTTGGTGGCAGGGGACATATACGAGCAGTACTTC.

Only a few counts were recorded for this clone. The V gene is TRBV18, the J gene TRBJ1-2; 8 nucleotides match TRBD1. This CDR3 is 15 amino acids long. CDR1 and CDR2 (germline): KGHSH, LQKENI. J was trimmed by 1 base and V by 6 bases; bases with no gene match: 7. Here the CDR3 reads CASSQGQGNNYGYTF. The CDR3 DNA follows: TGTGCCAGCTCTCAAGGACAGGGTAATAACTATGGCTACACCTTC. The full variable domain, its missing parts supplied by reference TRBV18 and TRBJ1-2, is NAGVMQNPRHLVRRRGQEARLRCSPMKGHSHVYWYRQLPEEGLKFMVYLQKENIIDESGMPKERFSAEFPKEGPSILRIQQVVRGDSAAYFCASSQGQGNNYGYTFGSGTRLTVV.

This clone has just a few counts. The chain employs TRBV13 and TRBJ2-7, with TRBD1 matching over 7 bases. The CDR3 spans 15 residues. V dropped 2 bases and J dropped 3; count of bases not matched to a gene: 7. Per germline, CDR1 PRHDT and CDR2 FYEKMQ (reference sequence). DNA for the CDR3: TGTGCCAGCAGCTTACCATCACAGGGGCTCTACGAGCAGTACTTC. Residues: CASSLPSQGLYEQYF.

This clone has more than one count but fewer than ten. The chain links TRBV10-3 to TRBJ2-5, with D possibly TRBD2 on 5 matching bases. This CDR3 has 14 amino acids. V was shortened by 3 bases and J by 5 bases, with 13 bases between the two germline ends. Germline V gene sequence: CDR1 ENHRY, CDR2 SYGVKD. This CDR3 is CAISDLGSGETQYF. The DNA for the CDR3 is TGTGCCATCAGTGACTTAGGGAGCGGTGAGACCCAGTACTTC.

V gene TRBV29-1 combines with J gene TRBJ2-3, with TRBD2 matching over 10 bases. Trimming at V came to 3 bases and at J to 1 base, leaving 1 base not matched to a gene. Germline V CDR1 and CDR2: SQVTM, ANQGSEA. The CDR3 is 14 amino acids. Here the CDR3 DNA reads TGCAGCGTTGATACTAGCGGGGGCACAGATACGCAGTATTTT. It yields the protein CSVDTSGGTDTQYF.

CDR3 DNA: TGTGCCAGCAGCTCGGACAGGGGAAACTATGGCTACACCTTC. Translated: CASSSDRGNYGYTF. The chain combines TRBV11-2 with TRBJ1-2, with 9 bases identical to TRBD1. The CDR3 has 14 residues. Per germline, CDR1 SGHAT and CDR2 FQNNGV. The ends lost 4 bases at V and 2 bases at J; junction bases unmatched: 2.

A note on this clone: Compared with germline, one end of the junction differs, possibly owing to a read error. The V gene is TRBV15, the J gene TRBJ1-2; possible D gene TRBD1, 6 bases. The CDR3 is 14 amino acids. Germline CDR1 LNHNV, CDR2 YYDKDF (reference sequence). This CDR3 reads CATSGDRLNYGYTF. Written as DNA, the CDR3 is TGTGCCACCAGCGGAGACAGGTTAAACTATGGCTACACCTTC.

The CDR3 region is CASSQDLSFNYGYTF. The CDR3 nucleotides are TGCGCCAGCAGCCAAGATCTGAGTTTTAACTATGGCTACACCTTC. The chain is built from TRBV4-1 and TRBJ1-2; D call uncertain. V was cut by 0 bases and J by 1 base, with 9 bases left in between. Germline V gives CDR1 MGHRA, CDR2 YSYEKL. The CDR3 has 15 residues.

In this sample, this clone turned up a few times. This chain joins TRBV29-1 and TRBJ2-2, with TRBD2 matching 7 bases. The junction had 12 bases not matched to a gene; V was cut back by 4 bases and J by 4 bases. Germline V gives CDR1 SQVTM, CDR2 ANQGSEA. The CDR3 extends over 16 amino acids. The CDR3 bases are TGCAGCGTTGTGGGGGGGTGGAGGGAGAGCACCGGGGAGCTGTTTTTT. It codes for CSVVGGWRESTGELFF.

This clone was seen a handful of times. The rearrangement uses TRBV7-9 and TRBJ2-7, with 7 bases that match TRBD1. The CDR3 spans 16 residues. Germline CDR1 is SEHNR and CDR2 is FQNEAQ (reference sequence). Trimming cost V 2 bases and J 2 bases; bases outside gene matches: 9. The DNA of the CDR3 is TGTGCCAGCAGCTTAAGGGGCCGGGACAGACCCTACGAGCAGTACTTC. This gives the protein CASSLRGRDRPYEQYF.

This clone was counted a few times. This chain uses TRBV25-1 with TRBJ1-3, with D maybe TRBD1 (6 bases). Germline lookup yields CDR1 MGHDK and CDR2 SYGVNS. The CDR3 runs 16 residues. V gave up 1 base and J gave up 2 bases, with 12 bases separating them. CDR3 in DNA: TGTGCCAGCAGTGAATTACCCCAGGGGACTGGAAACACCATATATTTT. It encodes CASSELPQGTGNTIYF.

This clone was observed a few times. This sequence joins TRBV28 and TRBJ2-7; 8 bases line up with TRBD1. With V trimmed by 10 bases and J by 6 bases, 11 bases remained unmatched. This CDR3 contains 13 residues. From germline, CDR1 is MDHEN and CDR2 SYDVKM. DNA of the CDR3: TGTGCCACTGGGGACAGGCCCTTAATCGAGCAGTACTTC. This codes for CATGDRPLIEQYF.

V is TRBV27 and J is TRBJ2-7; perhaps TRBD2 as D (6 bases). Trimming cost V 2 bases and J 5 bases, with 13 bases left between them. Germline CDR1 reads MNHEY; CDR2 reads SMNVEV (reference sequence). There are 14 residues in the CDR3. For the CDR3, the DNA is TGTGCCAGCAGTTTAGGCCAGGGAGGACACGAGCAGTACTTC. Translating gives CASSLGQGGHEQYF.

This clone showed up just a few times. Different DNA sequences within this sample yield the same CDR3. V gene TRBV7-2 combines with J gene TRBJ1-1; D not resolved. The CDR3 is 13 amino acids. V lost 3 bases to trimming and J lost 3 bases, with 8 bases between them. CDR1 and CDR2 from the germline V gene are SGHTA and FQGNSA. CDR3 amino acids: CASSFGEDTEAFF. The DNA for the CDR3 is TGTGCCAGCAGCTTCGGCGAGGACACTGAAGCTTTCTTT.

This clone has more than one count but fewer than ten. DNA for the CDR3: TGTGCCAGCAGCGAAGACCCAGGTGAAGCTTTCTTT. This sequence encodes CASSEDPGEAFF. The V call is TRBV5-4, the J call TRBJ1-1; the D is unclear. Germline V gene data show CDR1 as SGHNT and CDR2 as YYREEE (reference sequence). Between the trimmed V and J ends, which lost 4 bases and 7 bases, there was a span of 11 bases. The CDR3 consists of 12 residues. Full variable domain (remainder filled in from reference TRBV5-4 and TRBJ1-1): ETGVTQSPTHLIKTRGQQVTLRCSSQSGHNTVSWYQQALGQGPQFIFQYYREEENGRGNFPPRFSGLQFPNYSSELNVNALELDDSALYLCASSEDPGEAFFGQGTRLTVV.

This chain links TRBV7-9 with TRBJ2-7, with D perhaps TRBD2 (5 bases). V was clipped by 2 bases and J by 5 bases, with 16 bases between them. The CDR3 is made up of 15 amino acids. Germline lookup yields CDR1 SEHNR and CDR2 FQNEAQ (reference sequence). The CDR3 reads CASSLHRIKGDEQYF. CDR3 sequence (DNA): TGTGCCAGCAGCTTACACCGTATCAAGGGAGACGAGCAGTACTTC.

In this sample, this clone turned up a few times. V usage is TRBV28 and J usage is TRBJ1-5, with 7 bases fitting TRBD1. The germline V gene encodes CDR1 MDHEN and CDR2 SYDVKM. Losses at the gene ends were 7 bases for V and 2 bases for J; bases not matched to a gene: 11. The CDR3 runs 16 residues. This CDR3 is CASIDQQGLGNQPQHF. The CDR3 coding sequence is TGTGCCAGCATCGACCAACAGGGGTTGGGCAATCAGCCCCAGCATTTT.

In its sample, this clone was seen many times. The J gene is TRBJ2-1, the V gene TRBV11-2, with 7 bases that match TRBD2. This CDR3 is 15 amino acids long. With 4 bases clipped from V and 7 bases from J, the junction kept 10 bases outside the gene matches. Germline CDR1 SGHAT, CDR2 FQNNGV. This CDR3 reads CASSSRLAKRNEQFF. DNA of the CDR3: TGTGCCAGCAGCTCGAGACTAGCTAAAAGGAATGAGCAGTTCTTC.

V is TRBV28 and J is TRBJ2-7; D remains ambiguous. V was cut by 4 bases and J by 6 bases, with 13 bases left in between. This CDR3 has 13 amino acids. The germline gives CDR1 MDHEN, CDR2 SYDVKM. The CDR3 region has the DNA TGTGCCAGCAGTTACCAGAACACAGTCGAGCAGTACTTC. Its translation: CASSYQNTVEQYF.

The gene calls are TRBV9 and TRBJ2-7; weak D call: TRBD1 (6 bases). CDR1 is SGDLS and CDR2 is YYNGEE in the germline V gene. This CDR3 region has 13 residues. Trimming removed 7 bases from V and 5 bases from J, with 16 bases in between. For the CDR3, the DNA is TGTGCCAGCTCACCAATGGACAGCCACGAGCAGTACTTC. This codes for CASSPMDSHEQYF.